The 9 T cell receptor beta chains listed next were all sequenced from one sample in a study of control samples from healthy donors and cancer patients. The assay was immunoSEQ multiplex PCR, and TCRdb's table has in-frame clones only and misses some. This sample yields about 80,000 clones, of which about 89% are seen a single time; 7.6% belongs to the top ten. Sample: blood. Receptors were obtained from a woman aged 60-75 years in good health.

V and J are TRBV12-3 or TRBV12-4 and TRBJ1-2, with 7 nucleotides matching TRBD1. The CDR3 is made up of 13 amino acids. With 4 bases clipped from V and 5 bases from J, the junction kept 4 bases outside the gene matches. For the CDR3, the DNA is TGTGCCAGCAGTTCGGGCAGGGGGTATGGCTACACCTTC. Protein: CASSSGRGYGYTF.

The V gene is TRBV7-9, the J gene TRBJ1-1; the D gene is possibly TRBD1 (6 bases). Germline CDR1 is SEHNR and CDR2 is FQNEAQ (reference sequence). V was cut by 7 bases and J by 3 bases, with 12 bases left in between. The CDR3 loop spans 13 amino acids. The CDR3 DNA sequence: TGTGCCAGCAATAATCAGGGGCACACTGAAGCTTTCTTT. Amino acids: CASNNQGHTEAFF.

The chain links TRBV3-1 (or the pseudogene TRBV3-2) to TRBJ2-1, with D uncertain. V was clipped by 11 bases and J by 9 bases, with 14 bases between them. Germline CDR1 LGHDT, CDR2 YNNKEL (reference sequence). This CDR3 is built from 11 residues. This CDR3 is CAPAARGEQFF. The CDR3 DNA reads TGTGCCCCAGCAGCTAGAGGTGAGCAGTTCTTC.

The genes are TRBV4-2 and TRBJ2-1; D is uncertain. Between the trimmed V and J ends, which lost 0 bases and 5 bases, there was a span of 11 bases. Germline CDR1 and CDR2: LGHNA and YNFKEQ. The CDR3 runs to 15 residues. The CDR3 loop is CASSQEGRSNNEQFF. As DNA, the CDR3 is TGTGCCAGCAGCCAAGAAGGCAGGTCTAACAATGAGCAGTTCTTC.

The chain couples TRBV14 to TRBJ1-1, with a weak D call TRBD1 (5 bases). Germline values: CDR1 SGHDN, CDR2 FVKESK. The CDR3 is 13 residues long. The V and J ends lost 4 bases and 8 bases respectively, with 14 bases between them. The chain's CDR3 is CASSPTRRAEAFF. CDR3 DNA: TGTGCCAGCAGCCCTACGCGCAGGGCCGAAGCTTTCTTT.

The CDR3 DNA sequence: TGTGCCAGCAGTTACTCCGGCTCATGGGTGAAGGCGCAGTATTTT. It yields the protein CASSYSGSWVKAQYF. The gene calls are TRBV6-2 or TRBV6-3 and TRBJ2-3, with D hard to call. Germline V gene lookup returns CDR1 MNHEY and CDR2 SVGEGT. The V gene lost 0 bases and the J gene lost 10 bases, with 17 bases spanning the gap. This CDR3 is 15 amino acids long.

The gene calls are TRBV11-2 and TRBJ2-4, with TRBD1 as a possible D gene (5 bases). Germline-derived CDR1 and CDR2 are SGHAT and FQNNGV. This CDR3 has 13 residues. Trimming removed 1 base at V and 4 bases at J, with 5 bases between. CDR3 in DNA: TGTGCCAGCAGCTTAGGACAGAAAAACATTCAGTACTTC. Its protein is CASSLGQKNIQYF.

This clone was counted a few times. V is TRBV24-1 and J is TRBJ2-7; D remains ambiguous. CDR1 is KGHDR, CDR2 SFDVKD, per germline. The CDR3 spans 12 residues. Deletions cut 3 bases from V and 6 bases from J, with 8 bases between. CDR3 coding DNA: TGTGCCACCAGTGATCAGCAACTCGAGCAGTACTTC. Its protein product is CATSDQQLEQYF.

The CDR3 reads CASSQNRNSPLHF. CDR3 in DNA: TGTGCCAGCAGCCAGAACAGGAATTCACCCCTCCACTTT. This chain connects TRBV6-5 to TRBJ1-6; D is perhaps TRBD1 (5 bases). In germline, CDR1 is MNHEY, CDR2 SVGAGI. V lost 6 bases and J lost 7, with 10 bases in between. This CDR3 spans 13 amino acids.